The 14 T cell receptor beta chains presented below share a single source sample, sequenced in a study of radiation and T cells in renal cell carcinoma. TCRdb keeps only in-frame clones here, not all; method: immunoSEQ multiplex PCR. Of approximately 70,000 clones detected, about 83% appear once; the ten largest clones hold over 5.5%. Time point reported: blood 4 weeks post-SBRT, at nephrectomy. The treatment was: 15 Gy SBRT to primary tumor, nephrectomy 4 weeks later. The starting material was blood, obtained from a patient whose treatment included radiotherapy and nephrectomy. Receptors originate from a man aged 55 to 70 with renal cell carcinoma.

V gene TRBV7-2 combines with J gene TRBJ1-2, with D possibly matching TRBD1 (6 bases). This CDR3 spans 16 amino acids. V was pared by 1 base and J by 7 bases, with 19 bases between. The germline V gene has CDR1 SGHTA and CDR2 FQGNSA. This chain's CDR3 is CASSLVGGRLSGGYTF. CDR3 sequence (DNA): TGTGCCAGCAGCTTAGTAGGGGGACGATTGTCGGGTGGCTACACCTTC.

The V and J genes are TRBV5-1 and TRBJ2-7; no clear D gene. The CDR3 contains 18 residues. Trimming cost V 2 bases and J 6 bases, with 27 bases left between them. Germline-derived CDR1 and CDR2 are SGHRS and YFSETQ. The CDR3 coding sequence is TGCGCCAGCAGCTTCCCCTTGGGAATTGGGGTTCTGATTTGCGAGCAGTACGTC. As protein: CASSFPLGIGVLICEQYV.

J is TRBJ1-5 and V is TRBV2, with D perhaps TRBD1 (6 bases). Trimming shortened V by 1 base and J by 4 bases, and 14 bases separated the two germline ends. The germline V gene encodes CDR1 SNHLY and CDR2 FYNNEI. This CDR3 has 16 residues. The CDR3 here is CASSEGKGVGNQPQHF. CDR3 DNA sequence: TGTGCCAGCAGTGAAGGGAAGGGGGTAGGGAATCAGCCCCAGCATTTT.

The V call is TRBV7-9, the J call TRBJ2-1; 7 bases line up with TRBD2. Germline loops: CDR1 SEHNR, CDR2 FQNEAQ (reference sequence). The ends lost 5 bases at V and 3 bases at J; junction bases unmatched: 7. The CDR3 extends over 15 amino acids. CDR3 in amino acids: CASSPREESYNEQFF. CDR3 nucleotide sequence: TGTGCCAGCAGCCCTCGGGAGGAAAGCTACAATGAGCAGTTCTTC.

The chain uses TRBV2 and TRBJ1-2; TRBD1 agrees at 7 bases. CDR1 SNHLY and CDR2 FYNNEI come from the germline V gene. The CDR3 covers 14 residues. With 4 bases clipped from V and 3 bases from J, the junction kept 5 bases outside the gene matches. The CDR3, as DNA: TGTGCCAGCAGTGGAGCCAGGGGGGACTATGGCTACACCTTC. It is translated as CASSGARGDYGYTF.

The count of this clone is one. This rearrangement joins TRBV11-2 to TRBJ2-3; D may be TRBD2 (6 bases). This CDR3 has 16 amino acids. V was pared by 0 bases and J by 0 bases, with 10 bases between. Germline loops: CDR1 SGHAT, CDR2 FQNNGV. CDR3 DNA: TGTGCCAGCAGCTTAGACCGGGGGTATAGCACAGATACGCAGTATTTT. It is translated as CASSLDRGYSTDTQYF.

This clone was counted once. This rearrangement joins TRBV7-2 to TRBJ1-2; 7 bases agree with TRBD1. Trimming removed 3 bases from V and 2 bases from J; junction bases left unmatched: 6. This CDR3 is 15 amino acids long. The germline V gene encodes CDR1 SGHTA and CDR2 FQGNSA. CDR3 sequence reads: CASSLTGTVNYGYTF. CDR3 DNA sequence: TGTGCCAGCAGCTTGACCGGGACAGTAAACTATGGCTACACCTTC.

This CDR3 reads CASSGLGGGNTEAFF. The CDR3 bases are TGTGCCAGTAGTGGGCTAGGAGGGGGGAACACTGAAGCTTTCTTT. V usage is TRBV19 and J usage is TRBJ1-1, with a tentative D call TRBD1 (6 bases). The CDR3 consists of 15 residues. V dropped 5 bases and J dropped 1 base, with 14 bases sitting between them. Germline V gene data show CDR1 as LNHDA and CDR2 as SQIVND (reference sequence).

This chain links TRBV11-3 with TRBJ1-3, with TRBD1 identical over 10 bases. Unmatched junction bases numbered 5, after V lost 5 bases and J lost 4 bases. The CDR3 is 15 residues long. Germline V gene data show CDR1 as SGHNT and CDR2 as YENEEA. In DNA, the CDR3 is TGTGCCAGCAGCCCGGGACAGGGGAACGGAAACACCATATATTTT. As protein: CASSPGQGNGNTIYF.

The table lists this clone with a count of one. The chain has TRBV19 and TRBJ1-1; the D gene is possibly TRBD1 (6 bases). Per the germline V gene, CDR1 is LNHDA and CDR2 is SQIVND (reference sequence). CDR3 length: 16 residues. Trimming removed 6 bases at V and 1 base at J, with 18 bases between. The CDR3 reads CASSSGGGRGNTEAFF. The CDR3 nucleotides are TGTGCCAGTAGCTCTGGAGGGGGGAGGGGGAACACTGAAGCTTTCTTT.

This clone appeared a few times. The rearrangement joins TRBV6-1 to TRBJ1-3; D unclear. With 6 bases removed from V and 0 bases from J, the gap between germline ends came to 9 bases. Germline-derived CDR1 and CDR2 are MNHNS and SASEGT. This CDR3 region has 14 residues. For the CDR3, the DNA is TGTGCCAGCAGCGGTAGCGCCTCTGGAAACACCATATATTTT. Residues: CASSGSASGNTIYF.

This sequence joins TRBV28 and TRBJ1-5, with 7 positions matching TRBD1. The junction had 14 bases not matched to a gene; V was cut back by 4 bases and J by 5 bases. CDR3 size: 17 residues. CDR1 and CDR2 from the germline V gene are MDHEN and SYDVKM. The DNA for the CDR3 is TGTGCCAGCAGTTCGCCAAGACAGGGTAGGGGACATCAGCCCCAGCATTTT. This gives the protein CASSSPRQGRGHQPQHF.

This clone has just a few counts. V is TRBV30 and J is TRBJ1-1, with unresolved D. V was clipped by 4 bases and J by 1 base, with 7 bases between them. The germline V gene encodes CDR1 GTSNPN and CDR2 SVGIG (reference sequence). The CDR3 runs to 12 residues. The CDR3 sequence: CAWMLQNTEAFF. The DNA for the CDR3 is TGTGCCTGGATGCTGCAGAACACTGAAGCTTTCTTT.

The V and J genes are TRBV5-1 and TRBJ2-2; D uncertain. The V gene lost 0 bases and the J gene lost 4 bases, with 10 bases spanning the gap. Germline V lookup: CDR1 SGHRS, CDR2 YFSETQ. The CDR3 has 15 residues. This chain's CDR3 is CASSLGGTSTGELFF. CDR3 DNA sequence: TGCGCCAGCAGCTTGGGAGGCACTTCCACCGGGGAGCTGTTTTTT.